The rows below give T cell receptor beta chains drawn from one sample of a study of prognosis after radiotherapy for stage I lung cancer. MiXCR, run by TCRdb on the multiplex PCR reads, gives a single entry per CDR3 protein. The data show over 45,000 distinct CDR3 sequences, with 26% seen just once and roughly 7.5% held by the top ten. Specimen: PBMCs, collected before or after stereotactic body radiation therapy (not recorded which). The receptor set was obtained from a donor over 45 with non-small cell lung cancer. Both conserved end residues are part of each CDR3. A D gene is named only where the DNA matches it firmly. Clone size is stated in some rows and not others, as once, few, many or a class when expanded.

>TRBV5-4|NA|TRBJ1-2|NA
TGTGCCAGCAGCTTAGCCCGGGAGCATGGCTACACCTTC
CASSLAREHGYTF
>TRBV5-4|once|TRBJ2-5|NA
TGTGCCAGCAGCACCCCCGACAGGACTAAAGAGACCCAGTACTTC
CASSTPDRTKETQYF
>TRBV3-1|many|TRBJ1-2|TRBD1
TGTGCCAGCAGCCATTCCGGGACAGGGGGCATTGGCTATGGCTACACCTTC
CASSHSGTGGIGYGYTF
>TRBV6-2/TRBV6-3|many|TRBJ2-3|NA
TGTGCCAGCAGTTATAACACAGATACGCAGTATTTT
CASSYNTDTQYF
>TRBV4-2|NA|TRBJ1-2|TRBD1
TGTGCCAGCAGCCAAGATTATAAGGGACAGGGATCTGGCTACACCTTC
CASSQDYKGQGSGYTF
>TRBV12-3/TRBV12-4|many|TRBJ2-5|NA
TGTGCCAGCAGTAGGCTACAGGGTAGAGAGACCCAGTACTTC
CASSRLQGRETQYF
>TRBV4-1|many|TRBJ1-1|TRBD1
TGCGCCAGCAGCCAAGATAAGGGGGCGGACACTGAAGCTTTCTTT
CASSQDKGADTEAFF
>TRBV7-3|many|TRBJ2-6|NA
TGTGCCAGTGGGAACTCTGGGGCCAACGTCCTGACTTTC
CASGNSGANVLTF
>TRBV6-5|NA|TRBJ2-7|NA
TGTGCCAGCAGTTACGGGACCTCATGCACCGAGCAGTACTTC
CASSYGTSCTEQYF
>TRBV11-2|NA|TRBJ2-4|TRBD2
TGTGCCAGCAGCTTTGAAGGGCAGCGGGGGGGCTCGCGAGCCAAAAACATTCAGTACTTC
CASSFEGQRGGSRAKNIQYF
>TRBV7-2|many|TRBJ1-1|NA
TGTGCCAGCAGCCCTCGGGCAGGGATTGAAGCTTTCTTT
CASSPRAGIEAFF
>TRBV5-1|many|TRBJ2-2|NA
TGCGCCAGCAGCTCAGTAGGGGCGAACACCGGGGAGCTGTTTTTT
CASSSVGANTGELFF
>TRBV6-2/TRBV6-3|many|TRBJ1-1|NA
TGTGCCAGCAGGGATTTCTGGGGGATGAACACTGAAGCTTTCTTT
CASRDFWGMNTEAFF
>TRBV20-1|NA|TRBJ1-2|NA
TGCAGTGCTCCCTGGTGCGGGGGAGTTCCAGGCTACACCTTC
CSAPWCGGVPGYTF
>TRBV28|many|TRBJ2-3|TRBD2
TGTGCCAGCAGTTTAGATACTAGCGGGAGCACAGATACGCAGTATTTT
CASSLDTSGSTDTQYF
>TRBV6-1|many|TRBJ2-5|TRBD2
TGTGCCAGCAGTGTTAGACTAGCGGGGGGGAGTCAAGAGACCCAGTACTTC
CASSVRLAGGSQETQYF
>TRBV15|many|TRBJ1-1|NA
TGTGCCACCAGCAGAGATTTTAACAGGGAGGCTTTCTTT
CATSRDFNREAFF
>TRBV20-1|many|TRBJ1-6|NA
TGCAGTGCTAGAGATTCTGGGGGCAGGTCACCCCTCCACTTT
CSARDSGGRSPLHF
>TRBV6-2/TRBV6-3|many|TRBJ2-1|TRBD1
TGTGCCAGCAGTTACTCTAGGGGACAGGGGGCTCTGAGCTCCTACAATGAGCAGTTCTTC
CASSYSRGQGALSSYNEQFF
>TRBV6-1|many|TRBJ2-7|NA
TGTGCCAGCAGACTCTTGCACGAGCAGTACTTC
CASRLLHEQYF
>TRBV18|many|TRBJ2-5|TRBD2
TGTGCCAGCTCACCCCGGACTAGCGGGGGGGGAGAGACCCAGTACTTC
CASSPRTSGGGETQYF
>TRBV2|NA|TRBJ1-2|NA
TGTGCCAGCATCAGGGACGGAGATGGCTACGGCTTC
CASIRDGDGYGF
>TRBV30|many|TRBJ1-1|NA
TGTGCCTTCACACAGGAATACGCTGAAGCTTTCTTT
CAFTQEYAEAFF
>TRBV3-1|many|TRBJ1-5|NA
TGTGCCAGCAGCCAAACAGCCCAGGGCCAGCCCCAGCATTTT
CASSQTAQGQPQHF
>TRBV6-2/TRBV6-3|few|TRBJ1-1|NA
TGTGCCAGCAGTTTAGGGTCAACGAGAACTGGAGCTTTCTTT
CASSLGSTRTGAFF
>TRBV20-1|many|TRBJ2-5|TRBD1
TGCAGTGCTAGATACAGGGGAGAGACCCAGTACTTC
CSARYRGETQYF
>TRBV3-1|many|TRBJ1-2|NA
TGTGCCAGCAGCCAAGGAGGGATAAATGGCTACACCTTC
CASSQGGINGYTF
>TRBV7-3|many|TRBJ2-1|TRBD2
TGTGCCAGCAGCCCCCGGGGAGCGGGGGAAAATGAGCAGTTCTTC
CASSPRGAGENEQFF
>TRBV20-1|many|TRBJ2-7|TRBD1
TGCAGTGCTCTACCCCGGGACAGGGTTTCGTACGAGCAGTACTTC
CSALPRDRVSYEQYF
>TRBV4-2|many|TRBJ1-6|NA
TGTGCCAGCAATGGGGGGGCCGATTATAATTCACCCCTCCACTTT
CASNGGADYNSPLHF
>TRBV14|many|TRBJ2-5|NA
TGTGCCAGCAGCCAAGATCTACAGGGGACCCAGTACTTC
CASSQDLQGTQYF
>TRBV28|many|TRBJ1-6|NA
TGTGCCAGCAGTTTGGAAATATCATCCCTCCACTTT
CASSLEISSLHF
>TRBV19|many|TRBJ1-5|NA
TGTGCCAGTAGTATGGCTCGCGGGACAATGATATATAGCAATCAGCCCCAGCATTTT
CASSMARGTMIYSNQPQHF
>TRBV20-1|many|TRBJ2-1|TRBD2
TGCAGTGCTAGTTTAGGGACTAGTCCCCCGGAGCAGTTCTTC
CSASLGTSPPEQFF
>TRBV5-1|many|TRBJ2-7|NA
TGCGCCAGCAGTCCCACAGGGACAACTACCTACGAGCAGTACTTC
CASSPTGTTTYEQYF
>TRBV7-2|many|TRBJ2-5|NA
TGTGCCAGCAGCTTTTCCCTTCAAGAGACCCAGTACTTC
CASSFSLQETQYF
>TRBV3-1|many|TRBJ2-3|NA
TGTGCCAGCAGCCAAGATAGGGTTACAGATACGCAGTATTTT
CASSQDRVTDTQYF
>TRBV4-3|few|TRBJ1-1|NA
TGCGCCAGCAGGTCAGGACACCATTCCACTGAAGCTTTCTTT
CASRSGHHSTEAFF
>TRBV19|many|TRBJ1-5|TRBD1
TGTGCCAGTAGTACCCGACAGGGGAGAAATGGCAATCAGCCCCAGCATTTT
CASSTRQGRNGNQPQHF
>TRBV29-1|NA|TRBJ1-1|NA
TGCAGCGTTGAAGACCCTAAGGCCAGGGCTCTCGGTGAAGCTTTCTTT
CSVEDPKARALGEAFF
>TRBV24-1|many|TRBJ2-7|NA
TGTGCCACCCGGGGAGGAGGGTTCGTCGTCGAGCAGTACTTC
CATRGGGFVVEQYF
>TRBV20-1|many|TRBJ1-1|NA
TGCAGTGCTAGAGATGGCGGGGCAGGCACTGAAGCTTTCTTT
CSARDGGAGTEAFF
>TRBV25-1|NA|TRBJ2-7|TRBD1
TGTGCCACCGTCACAGGGGGGTGGCAGTACTTC
CATVTGGWQYF
>TRBV6-2/TRBV6-3|NA|TRBJ2-6|NA
TGTGCCAGCAGTGAAAAAGGGGGGCCTGGAGGGGCCAACGTCCTGACTTTC
CASSEKGGPGGANVLTF
>TRBV4-3|many|TRBJ1-6|TRBD1
TGCGCCAGCAGCCAACAGGGGGCAGAACATTCACCCCTCCACTTT
CASSQQGAEHSPLHF
>TRBV5-4|few|TRBJ2-3|NA
TGTGCCAGCAGCCCCGGGACCCGCCCAGATACGCAGTATTTT
CASSPGTRPDTQYF
>TRBV28|many|TRBJ2-7|NA
TGTGCCAGCAGTTTGACGTTAGACAACTACGAGCAGTACTTC
CASSLTLDNYEQYF
>TRBV6-2/TRBV6-3|many|TRBJ1-4|TRBD1
TGTGCCAGCAGTTACTCGGGGACAGGGGGTGAAAAACTGTTTTTT
CASSYSGTGGEKLFF
>TRBV5-6|many|TRBJ1-1|TRBD1
TGTGCCAGCAGCAACAGACAGGGGAGCACTGAAGCTTTCTTT
CASSNRQGSTEAFF
>TRBV7-2|many|TRBJ2-3|TRBD2
TGTGCCAGCAGCTCCTCCCCGCTAGCGGGTATAGATACGCAGTATTTT
CASSSSPLAGIDTQYF
>TRBV7-9|many|TRBJ2-7|TRBD2
TGTGCCAGCAGCTTAAAGGGACTAGGGCCTCGCGAGCAGTACTTC
CASSLKGLGPREQYF
>TRBV29-1|NA|TRBJ1-1|NA
TGCAGCGTTCTTCGAAGTGGCACGGGCGCCGAAGCTTTCTTT
CSVLRSGTGAEAFF
>TRBV11-2|NA|TRBJ2-3|NA
TGTGCCAGCAGATTGGGTGTCTTTCGCACAGATACGCAGTATTTT
CASRLGVFRTDTQYF
>TRBV5-4|NA|TRBJ1-1|TRBD1
TGTGCCAGCAGCGTTGGGACAGCGGACACTGAAGCTTTCTTT
CASSVGTADTEAFF
>TRBV19|many|TRBJ2-4|TRBD2
TGTGCCAGTAGCTCCCGGGGGGGCAAAAACATTCAGTACTTC
CASSSRGGKNIQYF
>TRBV20-1|many|TRBJ2-1|NA
TGCAGTGCTAGACAGTCGTTCAATGAGCAGTTCTTC
CSARQSFNEQFF
>TRBV6-4|many|TRBJ2-7|NA
TGTGCCAGCAGCCCCCTGGGCAGGGGAAAACCCCTTGGGCAGTACTTC
CASSPLGRGKPLGQYF